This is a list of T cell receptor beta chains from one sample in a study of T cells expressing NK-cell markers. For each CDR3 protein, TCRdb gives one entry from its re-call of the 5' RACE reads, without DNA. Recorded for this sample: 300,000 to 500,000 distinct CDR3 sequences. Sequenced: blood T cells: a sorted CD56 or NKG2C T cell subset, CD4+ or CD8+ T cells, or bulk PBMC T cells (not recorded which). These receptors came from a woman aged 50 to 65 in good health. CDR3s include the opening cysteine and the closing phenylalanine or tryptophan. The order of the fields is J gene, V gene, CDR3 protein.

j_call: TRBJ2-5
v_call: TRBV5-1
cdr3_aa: CASSFEETQYF

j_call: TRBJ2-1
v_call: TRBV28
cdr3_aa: CASRQGYRASYNEQFF

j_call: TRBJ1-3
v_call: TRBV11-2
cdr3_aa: CASSFGPGAGNTIYF

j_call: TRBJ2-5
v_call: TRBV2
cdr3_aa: CASRPSGIETQYF

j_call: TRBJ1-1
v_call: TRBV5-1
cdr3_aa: CASSLEGGSFTEAFF

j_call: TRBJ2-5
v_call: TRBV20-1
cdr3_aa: CSAPMQGVGTQETQYF

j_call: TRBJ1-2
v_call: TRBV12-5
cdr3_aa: CASGDIPRGGYTF

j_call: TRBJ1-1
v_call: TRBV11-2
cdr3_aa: CASSLVRARNTEAFF

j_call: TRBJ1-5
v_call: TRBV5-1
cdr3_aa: CASSLTGTGDNQPQHF

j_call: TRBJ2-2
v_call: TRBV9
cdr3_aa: CASSHGLAGGRDTGELFF

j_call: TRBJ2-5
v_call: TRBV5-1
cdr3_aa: CASGADRGQETQYF

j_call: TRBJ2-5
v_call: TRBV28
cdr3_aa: CASSLGQGRGETQYF

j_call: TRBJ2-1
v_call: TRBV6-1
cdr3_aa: CASSALAISYNEQFF

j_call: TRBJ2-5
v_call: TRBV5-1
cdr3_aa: CASSLTGSQETQYF

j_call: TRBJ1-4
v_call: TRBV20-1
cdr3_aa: CSARDILDSLSTNEKLFF

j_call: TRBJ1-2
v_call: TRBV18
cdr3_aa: CASSAYEGYGYTF

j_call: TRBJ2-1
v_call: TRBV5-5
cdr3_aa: CASSFPRLSNEQFF

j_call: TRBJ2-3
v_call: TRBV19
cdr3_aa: CASSIGPNTDTQYF

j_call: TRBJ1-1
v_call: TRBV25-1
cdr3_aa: CASSGPTGGLAEAFF

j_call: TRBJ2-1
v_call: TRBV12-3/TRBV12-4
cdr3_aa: CASRAGGLNEQFF

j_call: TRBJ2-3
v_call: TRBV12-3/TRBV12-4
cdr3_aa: CASSSSGTSLADTQYF

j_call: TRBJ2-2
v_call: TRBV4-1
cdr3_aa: CASSQDPPGLAAQGTGELFF

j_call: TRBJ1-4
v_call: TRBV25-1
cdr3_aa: CASSEYLTGEKLFF

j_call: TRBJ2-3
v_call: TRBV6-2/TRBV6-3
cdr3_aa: CALGWVSTDTQYF

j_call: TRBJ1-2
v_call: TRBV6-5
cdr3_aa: CASSPGQANYGYTF

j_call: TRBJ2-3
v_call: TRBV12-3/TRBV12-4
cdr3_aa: CASSLVGGWGISTDTQYF

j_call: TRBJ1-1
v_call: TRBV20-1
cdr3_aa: CSASGVQGFAFF

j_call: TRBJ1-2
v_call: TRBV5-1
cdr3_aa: CASSPTWPDGYTF

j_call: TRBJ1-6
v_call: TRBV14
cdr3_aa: CASSQEVRNSPLHF

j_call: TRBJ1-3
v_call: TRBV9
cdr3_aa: CASSATPSSGNTIYF

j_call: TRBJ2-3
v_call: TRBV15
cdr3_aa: CATSRNSGATDTQYF

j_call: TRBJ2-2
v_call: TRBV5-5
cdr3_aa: CASSLVGNGELFF

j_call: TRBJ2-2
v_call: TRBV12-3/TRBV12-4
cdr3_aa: CASSSGTRNTGELFF

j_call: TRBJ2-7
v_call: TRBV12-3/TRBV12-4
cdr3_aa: CASSLDLGFSYEQYF

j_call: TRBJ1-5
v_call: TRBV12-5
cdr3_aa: CASGSWTHSNQPQHF

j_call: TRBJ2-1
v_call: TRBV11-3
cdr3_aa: CASSLGLATEQFF

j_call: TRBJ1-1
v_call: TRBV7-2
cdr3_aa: CASSWTNTEAFF

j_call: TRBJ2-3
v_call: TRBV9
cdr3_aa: CASSPPSGTTDTQYF

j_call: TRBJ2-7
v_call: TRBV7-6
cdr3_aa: CASARGQHYEQYF

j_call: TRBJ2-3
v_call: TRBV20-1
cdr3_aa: CSADPLRGRNSDTQYF

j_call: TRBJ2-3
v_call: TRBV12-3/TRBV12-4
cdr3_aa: CASSEPPTESTDTQYF